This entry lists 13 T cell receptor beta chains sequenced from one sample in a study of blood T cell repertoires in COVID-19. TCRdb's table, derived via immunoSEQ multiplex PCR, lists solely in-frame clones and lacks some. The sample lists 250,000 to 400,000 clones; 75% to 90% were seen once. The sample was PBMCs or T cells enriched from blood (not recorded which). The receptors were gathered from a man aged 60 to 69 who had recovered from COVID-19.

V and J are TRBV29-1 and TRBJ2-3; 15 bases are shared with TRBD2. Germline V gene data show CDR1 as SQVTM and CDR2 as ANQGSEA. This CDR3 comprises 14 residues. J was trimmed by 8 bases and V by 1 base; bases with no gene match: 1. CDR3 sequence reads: CSVEGTSGRGTQYF. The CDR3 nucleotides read TGCAGCGTTGAAGGGACTAGCGGGAGGGGTACGCAGTATTTT.

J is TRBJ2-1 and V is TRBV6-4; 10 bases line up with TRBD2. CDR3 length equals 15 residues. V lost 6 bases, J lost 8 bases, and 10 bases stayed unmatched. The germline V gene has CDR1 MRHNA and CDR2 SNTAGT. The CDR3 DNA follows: TGTGCCAGCAGCAACTTAGCGGGAGGCCGCTATGAGCAGTTCTTC. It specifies CASSNLAGGRYEQFF.

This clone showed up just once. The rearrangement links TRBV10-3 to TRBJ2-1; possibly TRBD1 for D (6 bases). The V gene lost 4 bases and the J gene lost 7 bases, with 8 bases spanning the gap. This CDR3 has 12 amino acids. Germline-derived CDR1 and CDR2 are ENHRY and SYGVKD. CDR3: CAISARGNEQFF. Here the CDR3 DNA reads TGTGCCATCAGTGCGAGGGGGAATGAGCAGTTCTTC.

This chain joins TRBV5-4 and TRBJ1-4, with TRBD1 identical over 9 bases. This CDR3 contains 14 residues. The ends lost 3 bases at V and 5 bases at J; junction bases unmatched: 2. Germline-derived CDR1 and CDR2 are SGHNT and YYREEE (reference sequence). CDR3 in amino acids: CASSSGQGNEKLFF. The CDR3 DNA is TGTGCCAGCAGCTCAGGACAGGGGAATGAAAAACTGTTTTTT.

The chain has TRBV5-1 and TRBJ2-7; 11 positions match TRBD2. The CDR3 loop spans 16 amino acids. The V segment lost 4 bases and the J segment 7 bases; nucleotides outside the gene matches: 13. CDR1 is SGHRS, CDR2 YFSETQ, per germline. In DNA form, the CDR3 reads TGCGCCAGCAGCCGAAACCCCGGGACTAGCGGACTTGAGCAGTACTTC. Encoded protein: CASSRNPGTSGLEQYF.

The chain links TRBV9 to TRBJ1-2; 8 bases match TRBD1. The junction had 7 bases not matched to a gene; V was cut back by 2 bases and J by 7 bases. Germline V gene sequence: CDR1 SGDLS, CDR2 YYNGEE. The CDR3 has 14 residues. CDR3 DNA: TGTGCCAGCAGCGTGGGGGCAGGGGGCTTTGGCTACACCTTC. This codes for CASSVGAGGFGYTF.

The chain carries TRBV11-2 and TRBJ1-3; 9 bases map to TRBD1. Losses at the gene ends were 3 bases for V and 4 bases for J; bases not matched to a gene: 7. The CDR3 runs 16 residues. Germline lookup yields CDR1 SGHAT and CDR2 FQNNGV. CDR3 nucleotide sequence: TGTGCCAGCAGCTTCACAGGGGGCTCATGGGGAAACACCATATATTTT. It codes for CASSFTGGSWGNTIYF.

Written as DNA, the CDR3 is TGTGCCAGCAGCCAAGAAATGGGATTAGCGGGGGTCCAAGAGACCCAGTACTTC. Amino acid sequence: CASSQEMGLAGVQETQYF. This sequence joins TRBV14 and TRBJ2-5; TRBD2 agrees at 9 bases. This CDR3 spans 18 amino acids. After removal of 0 bases from V and 1 base from J, the junction contained 9 bases not matched to a gene. Germline V CDR1 and CDR2: SGHDN, FVKESK.

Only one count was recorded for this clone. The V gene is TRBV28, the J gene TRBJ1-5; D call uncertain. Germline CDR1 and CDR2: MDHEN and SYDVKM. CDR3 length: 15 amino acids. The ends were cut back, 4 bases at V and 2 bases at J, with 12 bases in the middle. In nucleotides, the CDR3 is TGTGCCAGCAGTTCCCGGGTCCCCGGCAATCAGCCCCAGCATTTT. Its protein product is CASSSRVPGNQPQHF.

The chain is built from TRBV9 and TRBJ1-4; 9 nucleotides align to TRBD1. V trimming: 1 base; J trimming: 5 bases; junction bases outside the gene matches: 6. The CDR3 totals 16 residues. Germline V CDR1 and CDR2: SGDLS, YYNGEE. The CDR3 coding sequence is TGTGCCAGCAGCGTACCACGACAGGGGGGAAATGAAAAACTGTTTTTT. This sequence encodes CASSVPRQGGNEKLFF.

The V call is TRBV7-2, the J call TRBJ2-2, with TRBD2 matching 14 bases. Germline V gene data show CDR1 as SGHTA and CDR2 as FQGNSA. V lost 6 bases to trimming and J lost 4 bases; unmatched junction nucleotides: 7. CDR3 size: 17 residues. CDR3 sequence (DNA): TGTGCCAGCAGGACTAGCGGGAGGGCCGCTTTCACCGGGGAGCTGTTTTTT. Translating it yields CASRTSGRAAFTGELFF. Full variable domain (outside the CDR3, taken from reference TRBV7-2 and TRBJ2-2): GAGVSQSPSNKVTEKGKDVELRCDPISGHTALYWYRQSLGQGLEFLIYFQGNSAPDKSGLPSDRFSAERTGGSVSTLTIQRTQQEDSAVYLCASRTSGRAAFTGELFFGEGSRLTVL.

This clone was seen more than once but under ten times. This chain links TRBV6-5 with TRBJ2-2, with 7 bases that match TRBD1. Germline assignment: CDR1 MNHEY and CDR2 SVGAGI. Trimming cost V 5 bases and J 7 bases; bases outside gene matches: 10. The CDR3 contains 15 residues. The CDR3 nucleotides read TGTGCCAGCAGTCAGAGACAGGGCTCTGGCGGGGAGCTGTTTTTT. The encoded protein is CASSQRQGSGGELFF.

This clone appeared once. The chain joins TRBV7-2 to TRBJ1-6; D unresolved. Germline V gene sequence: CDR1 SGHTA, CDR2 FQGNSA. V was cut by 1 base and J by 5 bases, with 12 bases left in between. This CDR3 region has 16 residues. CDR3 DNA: TGTGCCAGCAGCTTAGATCTGGGCACAAATAATTCACCCCTCCACTTT. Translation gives CASSLDLGTNNSPLHF.